These 23 T cell receptor beta chains originate from one sample sequenced in a study of naive and memory T cell subsets. An equimolar mix of two oligonucleotides served as the beta constant-region primer for TRBC1 and TRBC2. Using its own MiXCR run on the UMI-ligation and nested PCR reads, TCRdb lists one record per CDR3 protein. Of approximately 85,000 distinct CDR3 sequences listed, roughly 7% were seen once; the top ten hold roughly 1.6%. What was sequenced was central memory CD4+ T cells from blood. All receptors derive from a human donor in good health.

In this sample, this clonotype turned up many times. The rearrangement uses TRBV3-1 and TRBJ2-7; no reliable D call. V dropped 3 bases and J dropped 3 bases, with 12 bases sitting between them. Germline CDR1 and CDR2: LGHDT and YNNKEL (reference sequence). The CDR3 loop spans 14 amino acids. The CDR3 is CASSQATLGYEQYF. CDR3 coding DNA: TGTGCCAGCAGCCAGGCGACCCTAGGCTACGAGCAGTACTTC.

The chain links TRBV19 to TRBJ2-2; perhaps TRBD2 as D (5 bases). The CDR3 length is 13 residues. Germline values: CDR1 LNHDA, CDR2 SQIVND (reference sequence). Between the trimmed V and J ends, which lost 5 bases and 8 bases, there was a span of 12 bases. The CDR3 protein is CASSPSRKGELFF. The CDR3 nucleotides read TGTGCCAGTAGTCCTAGCCGGAAAGGGGAGCTGTTTTTT.

This chain joins TRBV27 and TRBJ2-1; no reliable D call. Trimming removed 6 bases at V and 4 bases at J, with 13 bases between. Germline assignment: CDR1 MNHEY and CDR2 SMNVEV (reference sequence). The CDR3 covers 14 residues. CDR3 in DNA: TGTGCCAGCAGCCACCCTGACGGATACAATGAGCAGTTCTTC. Translation gives CASSHPDGYNEQFF.

This clonotype was detected ten times or more. J is TRBJ1-5 and V is TRBV19; no reliable D call. Trimming took 8 bases from V and 2 from J, leaving 10 bases between them. Germline V gives CDR1 LNHDA, CDR2 SQIVND (reference sequence). The CDR3 totals 13 residues. The CDR3 region has the DNA TGTGCCAGTGGAAAGGAGCGCAATCAGCCCCAGCATTTT. This gives the protein CASGKERNQPQHF.

This clonotype was found many times. The chain couples TRBV20-1 to TRBJ1-2; D is perhaps TRBD1 (5 bases). CDR3 length: 14 residues. The V and J ends lost 5 bases and 3 bases respectively, with 16 bases between them. CDR1 is DFQATT and CDR2 is SNEGSKA in the germline V gene (reference sequence). CDR3 region: CSAARDGRYYGYTF. The DNA of the CDR3 is TGCAGTGCTGCGAGGGACGGACGTTACTATGGCTACACCTTC.

J is TRBJ1-4 and V is TRBV4-2; a weak D match, TRBD1 (6 bases). The germline gives CDR1 LGHNA, CDR2 YNFKEQ. Trimming left V 0 bases short and J 4 bases short, with 15 bases between. The CDR3 length is 17 residues. In DNA, the CDR3 is TGTGCCAGCAGCCAAGATAAGGGGGGATGGGGTAATGAAAAACTGTTTTTT. Translated, it gives CASSQDKGGWGNEKLFF.

This clonotype was counted at least ten times. The chain employs TRBV20-1 and TRBJ1-1, with D possibly TRBD1 on 5 matching bases. The germline V and J ends were trimmed by 2 bases and 1 base, with 23 bases remaining between them. The CDR3 consists of 18 residues. Germline V CDR1 and CDR2: DFQATT, SNEGSKA (reference sequence). The CDR3 loop reads CSARNNRNPGSANTEAFF. The CDR3 bases are TGCAGTGCTAGAAACAACCGCAACCCAGGGTCCGCGAACACTGAAGCTTTCTTT.

The sample holds a few counts of this clonotype. Relative to the germline gene, one junction end is altered; a read error may explain this. The chain joins TRBV20-1 to TRBJ2-3; 12 bases align to TRBD1. The CDR3 totals 16 residues. Germline CDR1 is DFQATT and CDR2 is SNEGSKA (reference sequence). The CDR3 loop is CSAREMGQGARDTQYF. The CDR3 nucleotides are TGCAGTGCAAGAGAGATGGGACAGGGGGCGCGAGATACGCAGTATTTT.

This clonotype occurred a few times. The chain links TRBV27 to TRBJ2-3, with TRBD2 matching 13 bases. CDR1 MNHEY and CDR2 SMNVEV come from the germline V gene (reference sequence). V lost 6 bases, J lost 8 bases, and 8 bases stayed unmatched. This CDR3 has 15 amino acids. CDR3 amino acids: CASSLTSGGALTQYF. The CDR3 coding sequence is TGTGCCAGCAGCCTCACTAGCGGGGGGGCCCTTACGCAGTATTTT.

The chain is built from TRBV4-3 and TRBJ2-3; D is undetermined. The ends were cut back, 1 base at V and 5 bases at J, with 13 bases in the middle. Germline V CDR1 and CDR2: LGHNA, YSLEER. The CDR3 is 15 residues long. The CDR3 protein is CASSQVLKSRDTQYF. In DNA form, the CDR3 reads TGCGCCAGCAGCCAAGTTCTTAAGTCTCGAGATACGCAGTATTTT.

In this sample, this clonotype turned up many times. This chain connects TRBV7-9 to TRBJ1-1; perhaps TRBD1 as D (6 bases). Trimming took 5 bases from V and 8 from J, leaving 18 bases between them. The germline V gene encodes CDR1 SEHNR and CDR2 FQNEAQ (reference sequence). This CDR3 region has 14 residues. The CDR3 DNA reads as TGTGCCAGCAGCCCGACAGGTGGGTTCGGGGAAGCTTTCTTT. Amino acid sequence: CASSPTGGFGEAFF. Looking up the rest from reference TRBV7-9 and TRBJ1-1 gives the full variable domain: DTGVSQNPRHKITKRGQNVTFRCDPISEHNRLYWYRQTLGQGPEFLTYFQNEAQLEKSRLLSDRFSAERPKGSFSTLEIQRTEQGDSAMYLCASSPTGGFGEAFFGQGTRLTVV.

This clonotype came up many times. The V and J genes are TRBV5-6 and TRBJ2-6; D call uncertain. This CDR3 is 15 amino acids long. The ends were cut back, 0 bases at V and 4 bases at J, with 8 bases in the middle. CDR1 and CDR2 (germline): SGHDT, YYEEEE. CDR3 in DNA: TGTGCCAGCAGCTTGGACTTATCCGGGGCCAACGTCCTGACTTTC. Amino acid sequence: CASSLDLSGANVLTF.

At least ten counts were recorded for this clonotype. The CDR3 nucleotides are TGTGCCAGCAGCCGGACAGATAGCTTTGGCTACACCTTC. Protein: CASSRTDSFGYTF. The gene calls are TRBV11-2 and TRBJ1-2, with a weak D call TRBD1 (6 bases). Germline CDR1 reads SGHAT; CDR2 reads FQNNGV. V was trimmed by 5 bases and J by 7 bases, leaving 14 bases between them. This CDR3 is 13 amino acids long.

The chain combines TRBV28 with TRBJ1-1, with a tentative D call TRBD1 (6 bases). This CDR3 region has 12 residues. Between the trimmed V and J ends, which lost 4 bases and 4 bases, there was a span of 7 bases. In germline, CDR1 is MDHEN, CDR2 SYDVKM. The CDR3 DNA reads TGTGCCAGCAGTTGGGGGGCCACTGAAGCTTTCTTT. Encoded protein: CASSWGATEAFF.

CDR3 loop: CASSLSVTGELFF. CDR3 sequence (DNA): TGTGCCAGCAGCTTAAGCGTAACCGGGGAGCTGTTTTTT. The chain employs TRBV11-2 and TRBJ2-2; no clear D. V was clipped by 2 bases and J by 5 bases, with 6 bases between them. CDR1 and CDR2 (germline): SGHAT, FQNNGV. CDR3 length equals 13 residues. Full variable domain (remainder filled in from reference TRBV11-2 and TRBJ2-2): EAGVAQSPRYKIIEKRQSVAFWCNPISGHATLYWYQQILGQGPKLLIQFQNNGVVDDSQLPKDRFSAERLKGVDSTLKIQPAKLEDSAVYLCASSLSVTGELFFGEGSRLTVL.

This clonotype appeared many times. This chain connects TRBV28 to TRBJ1-1; no clear D gene. Germline CDR1 MDHEN, CDR2 SYDVKM. Trimming pared 6 bases from V and 4 bases from J, leaving 12 bases between. The CDR3 length is 13 residues. CDR3 protein: CASSRRAVTEAFF. DNA for the CDR3: TGTGCCAGCAGCCGCCGGGCGGTCACTGAAGCTTTCTTT.

This clonotype was picked up a small number of times. This rearrangement joins TRBV28 to TRBJ1-2; 9 bases map to TRBD1. V lost 6 bases and J lost 6; bases outside the gene matches: 14. This CDR3 contains 16 residues. Germline values: CDR1 MDHEN, CDR2 SYDVKM. The CDR3 bases are TGTGCCAGCAGGAAAATTTATCTACAGGGGGCAGATGGCTACACCTTC. Protein sequence: CASRKIYLQGADGYTF.

In its sample, this clonotype was seen many times. The V call is TRBV7-2, the J call TRBJ2-7; a possible D gene is TRBD2 (6 bases). Germline V gene sequence: CDR1 SGHTA, CDR2 FQGNSA. Trimming stripped 5 bases from V and 4 bases from J, with 15 bases between. CDR3 size: 14 residues. CDR3 nucleotide sequence: TGTGCCAGCAGCCCGCGGGACCGACGGTACGAGCAGTACTTC. Translation gives CASSPRDRRYEQYF.

In this sample, this clonotype turned up many times. The chain links TRBV7-2 to TRBJ1-4; TRBD1 is a possible D gene (6 bases). This CDR3 has 16 residues. V lost 1 base and J 3 bases, leaving 12 bases between the germline ends. Germline V gene sequence: CDR1 SGHTA, CDR2 FQGNSA. The CDR3 is CASSLDLGASNEKLFF. CDR3 nucleotides: TGTGCCAGCAGCTTAGACTTGGGGGCATCTAATGAAAAACTGTTTTTT.

This clonotype was seen many times. The chain has TRBV12-3 or TRBV12-4 and TRBJ2-1; 12 bases agree with TRBD2. This CDR3 has 17 residues. J was trimmed by 2 bases and V by 9 bases; bases with no gene match: 11. For the CDR3, the DNA is TGTGCCAGTCGTGCCCCTAGCGGGAGGGGCCCCTACAATGAGCAGTTCTTC. It is translated as CASRAPSGRGPYNEQFF.

This clonotype has at least ten counts. The chain carries TRBV11-2 and TRBJ1-6; 9 nucleotides agree with TRBD1. V trimming: 7 bases; J trimming: 9 bases; junction bases outside the gene matches: 4. The CDR3 contains 13 residues. Germline V gene lookup returns CDR1 SGHAT and CDR2 FQNNGV. DNA of the CDR3: TGTGCCAGCAACAGGGGGCCCGGTTCACCCCTCCACTTT. Translation gives CASNRGPGSPLHF.

This clonotype was counted many times. The V and J genes are TRBV6-4 and TRBJ1-1; perhaps TRBD1 as D (5 bases). This CDR3 has 12 amino acids. Germline V CDR1 and CDR2: MRHNA, SNTAGT. The germline V and J ends were trimmed by 6 bases and 8 bases, with 13 bases remaining between them. Here the CDR3 DNA reads TGTGCCAGCAGGGGACCAGGGTCCGAAGCTTTCTTT. Translated, it gives CASRGPGSEAFF.

This clonotype came up a few times. The V call is TRBV20-1, the J call TRBJ2-1; 10 bases are shared with TRBD1. Germline loops: CDR1 DFQATT, CDR2 SNEGSKA (reference sequence). The CDR3 is 12 amino acids. Germline trimming cut 6 bases from V and 4 bases from J; bases unmatched to any gene: 0. Written as DNA, the CDR3 is TGCAGTGCGGGACAGGGGTACAATGAGCAGTTCTTC. This encodes CSAGQGYNEQFF.